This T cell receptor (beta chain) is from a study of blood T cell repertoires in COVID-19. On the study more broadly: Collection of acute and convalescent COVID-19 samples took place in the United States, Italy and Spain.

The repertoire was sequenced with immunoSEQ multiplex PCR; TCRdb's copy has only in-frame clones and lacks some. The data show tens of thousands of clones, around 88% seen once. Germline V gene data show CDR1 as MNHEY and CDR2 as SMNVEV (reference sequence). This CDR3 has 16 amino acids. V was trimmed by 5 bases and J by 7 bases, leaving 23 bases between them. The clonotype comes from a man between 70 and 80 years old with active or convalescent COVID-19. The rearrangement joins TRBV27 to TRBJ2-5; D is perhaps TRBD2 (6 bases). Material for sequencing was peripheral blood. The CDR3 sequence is CASSPTGTASWGTQYF. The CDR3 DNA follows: TGTGCCAGCAGTCCCACCGGGACTGCCTCTTGGGGGACCCAGTACTTC.